The 12 T cell receptor beta chains reported below all come from one sample, sequenced in a study of molecular identifiers for immune sequencing clone quantification. TCRdb called the PCR reads again in MiXCR, with one record for every CDR3 protein. The repertoire includes 85,000 to 130,000 distinct CDR3 sequences, around a third of them detected once, and under 5.5% sits in the top ten. Sequencing input: naive CD8+ T cells from blood, with Jurkat cell RNA spiked in. As to subset: FACS-sorted CD8+CD4-CCR7+CD45RA+ naive T cells. The origin of the receptors is a human donor in good health. Some libraries in this study had Jurkat cell RNA spiked in.

Many counts were recorded for this clonotype. The chain links TRBV6-5 to TRBJ1-2; D is perhaps TRBD1 (5 bases). From germline, CDR1 is MNHEY and CDR2 SVGAGI. The CDR3 contains 16 residues. Trimming removed 4 bases from V and 2 bases from J, with 17 bases in between. The CDR3 spells CASSSHARAGNYGYTF. CDR3 bases: TGTGCCAGCAGTTCGCATGCCAGGGCAGGGAACTATGGCTACACCTTC.

This sequence joins TRBV12-3 or TRBV12-4 and TRBJ1-4; D unresolved. This CDR3 contains 13 residues. Trimming cost V 1 base and J 4 bases, with 4 bases left between them. CDR3: CASSLGDNEKLFF. CDR3 sequence (DNA): TGTGCCAGCAGTTTAGGTGATAATGAAAAACTGTTTTTT.

The V call is TRBV6-5, the J call TRBJ2-1; 13 bases align to TRBD2. With V trimmed by 7 bases and J by 14 bases, 17 bases remained unmatched. Germline lookup yields CDR1 MNHEY and CDR2 SVGAGI. The CDR3 runs 16 residues. The CDR3: CASTPHTSGRAAVEFF. CDR3 sequence (DNA): TGTGCCAGCACCCCCCACACTAGCGGGAGGGCCGCTGTGGAGTTCTTC.

This clonotype was recorded at least ten times. The J gene is TRBJ1-5, the V gene TRBV28; tentative D call: TRBD1 (6 bases). Germline lookup yields CDR1 MDHEN and CDR2 SYDVKM. The V and J ends lost 6 bases and 2 bases respectively, with 17 bases between them. This CDR3 has 16 residues. The CDR3: CASRTIRAGGNQPQHF. CDR3 coding DNA: TGTGCCAGCAGGACTATAAGAGCAGGGGGCAATCAGCCCCAGCATTTT.

Note on this clonotype: A much bigger clone sits one base away, suggesting this may be a read error. V is TRBV28 and J is TRBJ2-4; D gene ambiguous. Germline CDR1 reads MDHEN; CDR2 reads SYDVKM. The CDR3 covers 16 residues. This CDR3 reads CAGSLDRSLAKNIQYF. The CDR3 region has the DNA TGTGCCGGCAGTTTAGATCGGAGTCTAGCCAAAAACATTCAGTACTTC.

There are many counts of this clonotype. The chain links TRBV29-1 to TRBJ2-7; 7 bases fit TRBD1. The germline V gene has CDR1 SQVTM and CDR2 ANQGSEA. The CDR3 is made up of 13 amino acids. J gave up 1 base and V 4 bases, and 4 bases lay outside the gene matches. The CDR3 DNA reads TGCAGCGTTGTGAGACAGGGATCCTACGAGCAGTACTTC. Protein sequence: CSVVRQGSYEQYF.

This clonotype came up a few times. J is TRBJ2-1 and V is TRBV4-1, with 13 bases fitting TRBD2. The germline gives CDR1 MGHRA, CDR2 YSYEKL. The CDR3 has 15 amino acids. Germline trimming cut 9 bases from V and 9 bases from J; bases unmatched to any gene: 11. CDR3 sequence: CASAWRTSGSFEQFF. The CDR3 DNA sequence: TGCGCCAGTGCCTGGAGGACTAGCGGGAGTTTTGAGCAGTTCTTC.

This clonotype turned up a few times. The V gene is TRBV27, the J gene TRBJ2-3; 8 positions match TRBD2. V lost 6 bases and J lost 6; bases outside the gene matches: 26. CDR1 and CDR2 (germline): MNHEY, SMNVEV (reference sequence). The length of the CDR3 is 20 residues. DNA for the CDR3: TGTGCCAGCAGCCCTAGACAGCCTATCGAAAGCGGGAGAAAGGGGGATACGCAGTATTTT. This translates into CASSPRQPIESGRKGDTQYF.

The chain is built from TRBV27 and TRBJ2-7, with TRBD2 identical over 7 bases. The length of the CDR3 is 14 residues. The germline V gene has CDR1 MNHEY and CDR2 SMNVEV (reference sequence). V was pared by 3 bases and J by 0 bases, with 2 bases of the junction left unmatched. For the CDR3, the DNA is TGTGCCAGCAGTTTTAGCGGGTTCTCCTACGAGCAGTACTTC. Translation gives CASSFSGFSYEQYF.

The chain recombines TRBV10-3 with TRBJ2-1; maybe TRBD2 (5 bases). The V and J ends lost 10 bases and 9 bases respectively, with 16 bases between them. The germline V gene has CDR1 ENHRY and CDR2 SYGVKD. The CDR3 loop spans 12 amino acids. CDR3 nucleotide sequence: TGTGCCAGCTCCGAGACTATTCTTGAGCAGTTCTTC. It is translated as CASSETILEQFF.

To note about this clonotype: This may stem from a read error, because a much larger clone lies one nucleotide away. The chain recombines TRBV27 with TRBJ1-5, with D uncertain. The ends were cut back, 11 bases at V and 6 bases at J, with 17 bases in the middle. This CDR3 is built from 13 residues. CDR1 is MNHEY and CDR2 is SMNVEV in the germline V gene (reference sequence). CDR3 sequence (DNA): TGTGCCTGCTCCGCCGCTTTTAGTCAGCCCCAGCATTTT. It specifies CACSAAFSQPQHF.

Comment on this clonotype: It is likely a read error, because the conserved phenylalanine at the end of the CDR3 is missing. It is unclear where the CDR3 begins or ends on the DNA, so no DNA is shown, and the CDR3 is as TCRdb lists it. The chain uses TRBV7-9 and TRBJ2-7; TRBD1, the table's D call, lacks a check against the DNA. Counting both end residues, the CDR3 totals 14 amino acids. CDR1 is SEHNR, CDR2 FQNEAQ, per germline (reference sequence). CDR3 sequence reads: CASSPGQGIDEQNI.